The 6 T cell receptor beta chains below were found in one sample sequenced in a study of cytomegalovirus exposure and HLA in healthy donors. Researchers ran the PCR with 60 Vbeta and 13 Jbeta primers. Assay used: immunoSEQ multiplex PCR; TCRdb lists only in-frame clones, some missing. Altogether more than 55,000 clones are present, 65% to 90% being singletons, with the ten largest covering 1.5% to 2%. Source material: PBMCs. These receptors all stem from a human donor in good health.

This chain joins TRBV6-1 and TRBJ2-1, with D perhaps TRBD1 (7 bases). The ends were cut back, 5 bases at V and 3 bases at J, with 14 bases in the middle. Germline V gene data show CDR1 as MNHNS and CDR2 as SASEGT. The CDR3 runs to 15 residues. The CDR3 loop is CASSSRQGGYNEQFF. CDR3 nucleotides: TGTGCCAGCAGTTCCCGACAGGGAGGCTACAATGAGCAGTTCTTC.

This clone has a single count. The CDR3 region has the DNA TGTGCCAGCAGCTTAAGAGGGCTAGCGGGAGGCACAGATACGCAGTATTTT. Encoded protein: CASSLRGLAGGTDTQYF. This sequence joins TRBV7-2 and TRBJ2-3, with 10 bases identical to TRBD2. Unmatched junction bases numbered 6, after V lost 2 bases and J lost 1 base. The germline gives CDR1 SGHTA, CDR2 FQGNSA. This CDR3 is built from 17 residues.

The CDR3 DNA follows: TGTGCCAGCAGTGTGGTAGGGAGGGGCTCAATAGATACGCAGTATTTT. Protein: CASSVVGRGSIDTQYF. This chain uses TRBV25-1 with TRBJ2-3, with 7 bases lining up with TRBD2. The CDR3 loop spans 16 amino acids. V dropped 4 bases and J dropped 5; count of bases not matched to a gene: 12. Per the germline V gene, CDR1 is MGHDK and CDR2 is SYGVNS.

The chain carries TRBV2 and TRBJ1-1; no clear D gene. Germline V lookup: CDR1 SNHLY, CDR2 FYNNEI. Trimming removed 8 bases at V and 1 base at J, with 11 bases between. The CDR3 consists of 13 residues. CDR3 nucleotides: TGTGCCAGCTCGAGGGCCTGGAACACTGAAGCTTTCTTT. This encodes CASSRAWNTEAFF.

This chain links TRBV21-1 with TRBJ2-7; no check of the table's D call, TRBD1, against the DNA was made. TRBV21-1 is an annotated pseudogene. CDR3 length: 13 amino acids. Written as DNA, the CDR3 is TGTGCCAGCCCTTGGGGCAGGGGGCGCGAGCAGTACTTC. It encodes CASPWGRGREQYF.

This clone was seen only a few times. This chain joins TRBV30 and TRBJ2-3, with 10 bases matching TRBD2. This CDR3 is built from 14 residues. The ends lost 2 bases at V and 4 bases at J; junction bases unmatched: 3. Germline CDR1 is GTSNPN and CDR2 is SVGIG (reference sequence). CDR3 residues: CAWSLSGGADTQYF. CDR3 bases: TGTGCCTGGAGTTTAAGCGGGGGGGCAGATACGCAGTATTTT.